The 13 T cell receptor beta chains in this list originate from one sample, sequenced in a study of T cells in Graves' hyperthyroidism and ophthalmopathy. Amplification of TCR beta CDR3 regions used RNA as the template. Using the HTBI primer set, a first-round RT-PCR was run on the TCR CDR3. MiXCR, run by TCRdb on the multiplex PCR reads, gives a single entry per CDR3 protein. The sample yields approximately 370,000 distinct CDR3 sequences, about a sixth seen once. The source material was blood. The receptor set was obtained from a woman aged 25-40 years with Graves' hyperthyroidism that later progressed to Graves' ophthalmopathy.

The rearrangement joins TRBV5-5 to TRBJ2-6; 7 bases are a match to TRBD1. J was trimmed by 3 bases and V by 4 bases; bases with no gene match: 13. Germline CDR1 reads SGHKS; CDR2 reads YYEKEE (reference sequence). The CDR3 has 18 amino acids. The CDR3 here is CASSAVRDRGGGANVLTF. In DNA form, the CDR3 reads TGTGCCAGCAGCGCGGTCCGGGACAGAGGTGGTGGGGCCAACGTCCTGACTTTC.

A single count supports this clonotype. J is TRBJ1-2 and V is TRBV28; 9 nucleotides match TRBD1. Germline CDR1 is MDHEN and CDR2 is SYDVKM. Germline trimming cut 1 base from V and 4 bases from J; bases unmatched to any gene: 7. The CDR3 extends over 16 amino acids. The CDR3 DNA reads TGTGCCAGCAGTTTATCACAGGGGGCGCCGATCTATGGCTACACCTTC. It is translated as CASSLSQGAPIYGYTF.

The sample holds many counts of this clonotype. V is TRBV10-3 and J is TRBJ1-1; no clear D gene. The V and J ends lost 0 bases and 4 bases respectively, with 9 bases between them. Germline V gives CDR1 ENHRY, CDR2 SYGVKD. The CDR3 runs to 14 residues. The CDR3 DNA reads TGTGCCATCAGTGAGTCGACCCATGGCACTGAAGCTTTCTTT. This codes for CAISESTHGTEAFF.

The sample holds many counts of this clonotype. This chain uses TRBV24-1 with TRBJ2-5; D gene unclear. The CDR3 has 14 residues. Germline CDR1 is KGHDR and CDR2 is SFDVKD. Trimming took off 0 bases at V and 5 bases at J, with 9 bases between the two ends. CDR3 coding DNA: TGTGCCACCAGTGATTTGAACGAACTGGAGACCCAGTACTTC. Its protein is CATSDLNELETQYF.

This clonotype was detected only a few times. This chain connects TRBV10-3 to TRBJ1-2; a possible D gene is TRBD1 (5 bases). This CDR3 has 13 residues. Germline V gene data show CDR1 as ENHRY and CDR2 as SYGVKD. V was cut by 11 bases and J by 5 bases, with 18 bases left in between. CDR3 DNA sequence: TGTGCCGTCTTGGCGACAGTCGGATATGGCTACACCTTC. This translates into CAVLATVGYGYTF.

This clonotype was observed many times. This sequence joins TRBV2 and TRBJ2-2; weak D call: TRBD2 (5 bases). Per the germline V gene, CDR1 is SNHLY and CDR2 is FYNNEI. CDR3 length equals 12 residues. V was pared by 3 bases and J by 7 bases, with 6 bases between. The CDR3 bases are TGTGCCAGCAGTGATCGGGGCGGGGAGCTGTTTTTT. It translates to CASSDRGGELFF.

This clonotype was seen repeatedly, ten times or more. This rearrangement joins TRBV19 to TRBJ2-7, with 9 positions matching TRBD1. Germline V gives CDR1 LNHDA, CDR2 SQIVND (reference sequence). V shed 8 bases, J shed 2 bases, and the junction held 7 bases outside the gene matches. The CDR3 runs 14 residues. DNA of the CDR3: TGTGCCAGTTCGGACAGGGGTCAGGCCTACGAGCAGTACTTC. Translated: CASSDRGQAYEQYF.

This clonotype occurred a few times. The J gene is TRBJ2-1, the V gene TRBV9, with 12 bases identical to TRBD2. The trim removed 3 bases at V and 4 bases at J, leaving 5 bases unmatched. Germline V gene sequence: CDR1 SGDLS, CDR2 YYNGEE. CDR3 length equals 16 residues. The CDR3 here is CASSATSGSRYNEQFF. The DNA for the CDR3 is TGTGCCAGCAGCGCGACTAGCGGGAGTAGGTACAATGAGCAGTTCTTC.

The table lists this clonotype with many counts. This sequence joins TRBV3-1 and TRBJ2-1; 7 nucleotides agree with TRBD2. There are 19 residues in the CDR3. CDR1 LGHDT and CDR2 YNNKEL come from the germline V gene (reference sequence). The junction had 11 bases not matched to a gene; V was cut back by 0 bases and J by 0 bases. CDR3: CASSQDKRFGLDSYNEQFF. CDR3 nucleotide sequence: TGTGCCAGCAGCCAAGATAAAAGGTTCGGACTAGACTCCTACAATGAGCAGTTCTTC.

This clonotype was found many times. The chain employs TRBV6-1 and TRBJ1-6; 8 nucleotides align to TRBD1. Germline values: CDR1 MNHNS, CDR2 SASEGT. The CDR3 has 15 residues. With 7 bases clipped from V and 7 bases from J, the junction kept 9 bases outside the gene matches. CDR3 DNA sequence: TGTGCCAGCACTGTAACGGGACAGGCCAATTCACCCCTCCACTTT. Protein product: CASTVTGQANSPLHF.

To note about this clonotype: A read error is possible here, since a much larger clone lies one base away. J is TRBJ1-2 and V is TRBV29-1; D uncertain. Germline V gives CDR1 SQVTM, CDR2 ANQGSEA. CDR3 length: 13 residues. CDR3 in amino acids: CSVESKTNYGFTF. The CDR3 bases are TGCAGCGTTGAGAGCAAGACCAACTATGGCTTCACCTTC.

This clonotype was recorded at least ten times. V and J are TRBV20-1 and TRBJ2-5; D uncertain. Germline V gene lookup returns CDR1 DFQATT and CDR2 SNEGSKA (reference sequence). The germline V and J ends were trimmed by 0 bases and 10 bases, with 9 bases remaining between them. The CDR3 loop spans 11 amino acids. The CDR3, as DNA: TGCAGTGCTAGAGATCGAAGGCGCCAGTACTTC. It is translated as CSARDRRRQYF.

The CDR3 bases are TGCGCCAGCAGCTTTAGCGCTAAGCGGGATTCTAGCACAGATACGCAGTATTTT. This translates into CASSFSAKRDSSTDTQYF. The genes are TRBV5-1 and TRBJ2-3, with 7 bases identical to TRBD2. From germline, CDR1 is SGHRS and CDR2 YFSETQ. With 2 bases clipped from V and 0 bases from J, the junction kept 12 bases outside the gene matches. The CDR3 has 18 residues.